These 8 T cell receptor beta chains share one sample of origin, sequenced in a study of shared clonotypes between healthy human individuals. Generated by immunoSEQ multiplex PCR, the TCRdb table keeps only in-frame clones and is missing some. Of about 2.1 million clones in the sample, 90% to 95% were seen once. Terminally differentiated effector memory CD45RA+ cells were excluded by CCR7 positive selection of CD45RO-negative cells. The sequenced material came from naive CD8+ T cells from PBMCs. These receptors originate from a man aged 18-30 years in good health. Some clones in this sample may be carry-over from other donors' samples.

The rearrangement uses TRBV6-4 and TRBJ1-2; 8 positions agree with TRBD1. This CDR3 is built from 13 residues. CDR1 is MRHNA, CDR2 SNTAGT, per germline. V was clipped by 6 bases and J by 5 bases; unmatched bases: 5. The DNA of the CDR3 is TGTGCCAGCAGAGGACAGGGTGAATATGGCTACACCTTC. This translates into CASRGQGEYGYTF.

This rearrangement joins TRBV18 to TRBJ1-2, with D hard to call. The CDR3 is 15 residues long. Per the germline V gene, CDR1 is KGHSH and CDR2 is LQKENI. Trimming stripped 6 bases from V and 4 bases from J, with 18 bases between. This chain's CDR3 is CASSPSPVRFYGYTF. The CDR3 region has the DNA TGTGCCAGCTCCCCGAGCCCCGTCCGGTTCTATGGCTACACCTTC.

The chain carries TRBV27 and TRBJ1-4; D possibly corresponds to TRBD1 (5 bases). Between the trimmed V and J ends, which lost 4 bases and 5 bases, there was a span of 17 bases. Germline V gives CDR1 MNHEY, CDR2 SMNVEV (reference sequence). CDR3 length: 16 amino acids. CDR3 sequence (DNA): TGTGCCAGCAGTTCCTGGGGGGGAACGAGAAATGAAAAACTGTTTTTT. Protein product: CASSSWGGTRNEKLFF.

V gene TRBV2 combines with J gene TRBJ2-1; TRBD2 agrees at 11 bases. The CDR3 extends over 16 amino acids. From germline, CDR1 is SNHLY and CDR2 FYNNEI. With 5 bases clipped from V and 3 bases from J, the junction kept 6 bases outside the gene matches. The DNA of the CDR3 is TGTGCCAGCAGTCACTTCGGGACTAGCGGCTACAATGAGCAGTTCTTC. It codes for CASSHFGTSGYNEQFF.

The chain carries TRBV7-3 and TRBJ2-3; 7 bases align to TRBD2. After removal of 5 bases from V and 4 bases from J, the junction contained 3 bases not matched to a gene. There are 13 residues in the CDR3. Germline V gives CDR1 SGHTA, CDR2 FQGTGA. The DNA for the CDR3 is TGTGCCAGCAGCCAAGCGGGACCAGATACGCAGTATTTT. Protein product: CASSQAGPDTQYF. Filled out from reference TRBV7-3 and TRBJ2-3, the complete variable domain reads GAGVSQTPSNKVTEKGKYVELRCDPISGHTALYWYRQSLGQGPEFLIYFQGTGAADDSGLPNDRFFAVRPEGSVSTLKIQRTERGDSAVYLCASSQAGPDTQYFGPGTRLTVL.

The V and J genes are TRBV9 and TRBJ2-7, with no clear D. The germline CDR1 and CDR2 sequences are SGDLS and YYNGEE. Trimming took 0 bases from V and 6 from J, leaving 13 bases between them. The CDR3 runs to 14 residues. Here the CDR3 DNA reads TGTGCCAGCAGCGTAGGAGGCGGTCTATCCGAGCAGTACTTC. This codes for CASSVGGGLSEQYF. Combining the CDR3 with reference TRBV9 and TRBJ2-7 gives the whole variable domain DSGVTQTPKHLITATGQRVTLRCSPRSGDLSVYWYQQSLDQGLQFLIQYYNGEERAKGNILERFSAQQFPDLHSELNLSSLELGDSALYFCASSVGGGLSEQYFGPGTRLTVT.

J is TRBJ1-5 and V is TRBV15, with D tentatively TRBD1 (6 bases). This CDR3 is 18 amino acids long. The germline gives CDR1 LNHNV, CDR2 YYDKDF (reference sequence). Deletions cut 0 bases from V and 3 bases from J, with 18 bases between. The CDR3 bases are TGTGCCACCAGCAGAGATCTGGGGGAGGGACACCTCAATCAGCCCCAGCATTTT. It translates to CATSRDLGEGHLNQPQHF. Based on the CDR3 plus reference TRBV15 and TRBJ1-5, the full variable domain is DAMVIQNPRYQVTQFGKPVTLSCSQTLNHNVMYWYQQKSSQAPKLLFHYYDKDFNNEADTPDNFQSRRPNTSFCFLDIRSPGLGDTAMYLCATSRDLGEGHLNQPQHFGDGTRLSIL.

This chain joins TRBV7-2 and TRBJ2-3, with 9 bases fitting TRBD2. The CDR3 length is 15 residues. Per the germline V gene, CDR1 is SGHTA and CDR2 is FQGNSA. Losses at the gene ends were 5 bases for V and 4 bases for J; bases not matched to a gene: 7. The CDR3 region has the DNA TGTGCCAGCAGCGAGCTAGCGGGGCGGCCAGATACGCAGTATTTT. It codes for CASSELAGRPDTQYF.